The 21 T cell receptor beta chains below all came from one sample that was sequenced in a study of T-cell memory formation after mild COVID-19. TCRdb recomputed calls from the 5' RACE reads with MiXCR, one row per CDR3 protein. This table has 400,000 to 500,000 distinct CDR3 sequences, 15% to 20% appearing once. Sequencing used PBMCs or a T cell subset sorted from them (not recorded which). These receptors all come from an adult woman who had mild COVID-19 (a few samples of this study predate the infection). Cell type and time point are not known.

Here the CDR3 reads CASSSLDFPPTDTQYF. The CDR3 nucleotides read TGCGCCAGCAGCTCCCTTGACTTTCCCCCCACAGATACGCAGTATTTT. The chain recombines TRBV5-1 with TRBJ2-3; D unclear. The CDR3 totals 16 residues. Germline CDR1 SGHRS, CDR2 YFSETQ. Trimming took off 3 bases at V and 2 bases at J, with 16 bases between the two ends.

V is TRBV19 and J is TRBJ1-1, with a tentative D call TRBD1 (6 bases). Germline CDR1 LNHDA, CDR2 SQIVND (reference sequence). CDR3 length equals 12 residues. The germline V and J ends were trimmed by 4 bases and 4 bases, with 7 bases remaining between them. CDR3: CASSKTGTEAFF. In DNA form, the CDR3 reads TGTGCCAGTAGTAAGACAGGCACTGAAGCTTTCTTT.

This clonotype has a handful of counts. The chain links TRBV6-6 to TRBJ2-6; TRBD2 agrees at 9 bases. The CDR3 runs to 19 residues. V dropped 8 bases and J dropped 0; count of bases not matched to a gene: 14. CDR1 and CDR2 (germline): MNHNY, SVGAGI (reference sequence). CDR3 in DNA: TGTGCCAGCTCCGCGGCTGCGGGGGGGGTCAGCTCTGGGGCCAACGTCCTGACTTTC. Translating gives CASSAAAGGVSSGANVLTF.

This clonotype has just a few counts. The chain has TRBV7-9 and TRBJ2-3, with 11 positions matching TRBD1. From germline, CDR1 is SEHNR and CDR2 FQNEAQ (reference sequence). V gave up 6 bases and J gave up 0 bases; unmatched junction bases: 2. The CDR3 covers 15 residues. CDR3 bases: TGTGCCAGCAGGGGGACAGGGGGAAGCACAGATACGCAGTATTTT. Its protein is CASRGTGGSTDTQYF.

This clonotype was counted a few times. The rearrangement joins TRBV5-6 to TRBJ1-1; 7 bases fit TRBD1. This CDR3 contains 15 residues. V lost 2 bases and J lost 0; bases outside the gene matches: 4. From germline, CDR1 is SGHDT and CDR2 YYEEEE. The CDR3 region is CASSFRQGLNTEAFF. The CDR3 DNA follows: TGTGCCAGCAGCTTCCGACAGGGCCTGAACACTGAAGCTTTCTTT. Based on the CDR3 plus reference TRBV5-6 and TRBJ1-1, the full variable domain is DAGVTQSPTHLIKTRGQQVTLRCSPKSGHDTVSWYQQALGQGPQFIFQYYEEEERQRGNFPDRFSGHQFPNYSSELNVNALLLGDSALYLCASSFRQGLNTEAFFGQGTRLTVV.

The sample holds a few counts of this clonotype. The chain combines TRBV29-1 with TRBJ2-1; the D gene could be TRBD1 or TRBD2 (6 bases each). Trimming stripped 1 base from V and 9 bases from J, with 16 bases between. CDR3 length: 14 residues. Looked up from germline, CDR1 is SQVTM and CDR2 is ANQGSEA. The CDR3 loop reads CSVEVTLGGGEQFF. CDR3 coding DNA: TGCAGCGTTGAAGTTACGCTAGGGGGAGGTGAGCAGTTCTTC.

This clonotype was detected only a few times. The CDR3 coding sequence is TGTGCCAGCAGCCCTGACCTTTACAATGAGCAGTTCTTC. Translated: CASSPDLYNEQFF. The V call is TRBV5-5, the J call TRBJ2-1; no firm D call. Germline CDR1 SGHKS, CDR2 YYEKEE (reference sequence). Trimming cost V 4 bases and J 4 bases, with 9 bases left between them. There are 13 residues in the CDR3.

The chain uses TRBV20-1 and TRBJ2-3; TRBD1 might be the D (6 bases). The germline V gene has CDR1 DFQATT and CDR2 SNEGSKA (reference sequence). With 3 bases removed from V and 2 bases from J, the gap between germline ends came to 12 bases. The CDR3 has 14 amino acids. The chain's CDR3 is CSASLDRNTDTQYF. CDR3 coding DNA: TGCAGTGCTAGCCTTGACAGGAACACAGATACGCAGTATTTT.

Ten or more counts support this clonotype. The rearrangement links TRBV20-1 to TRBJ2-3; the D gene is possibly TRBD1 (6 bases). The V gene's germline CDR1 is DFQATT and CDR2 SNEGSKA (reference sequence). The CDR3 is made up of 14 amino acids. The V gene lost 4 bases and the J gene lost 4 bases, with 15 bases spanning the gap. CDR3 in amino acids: CSATRTAWADTQYF. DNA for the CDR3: TGCAGTGCTACCCGGACAGCCTGGGCAGATACGCAGTATTTT.

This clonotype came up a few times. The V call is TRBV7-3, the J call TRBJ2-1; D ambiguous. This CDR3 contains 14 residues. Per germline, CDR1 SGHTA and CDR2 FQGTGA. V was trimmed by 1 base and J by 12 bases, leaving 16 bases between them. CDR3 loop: CASSLNFAEQTQFF. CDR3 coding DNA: TGTGCCAGCAGCTTAAATTTCGCTGAGCAAACGCAGTTCTTC.

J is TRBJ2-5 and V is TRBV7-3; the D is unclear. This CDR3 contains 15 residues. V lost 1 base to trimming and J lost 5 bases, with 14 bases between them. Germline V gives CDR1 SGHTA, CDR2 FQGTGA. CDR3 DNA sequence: TGTGCCAGCAGCTTAATCTGCAGAGCATGGGAGACCCAGTACTTC. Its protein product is CASSLICRAWETQYF.

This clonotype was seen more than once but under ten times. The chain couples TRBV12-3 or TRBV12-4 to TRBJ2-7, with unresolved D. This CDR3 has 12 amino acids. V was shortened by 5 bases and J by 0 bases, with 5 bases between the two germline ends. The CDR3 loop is CASSKLSYEQYF. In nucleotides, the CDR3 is TGTGCCAGCAGTAAACTCTCCTACGAGCAGTACTTC.

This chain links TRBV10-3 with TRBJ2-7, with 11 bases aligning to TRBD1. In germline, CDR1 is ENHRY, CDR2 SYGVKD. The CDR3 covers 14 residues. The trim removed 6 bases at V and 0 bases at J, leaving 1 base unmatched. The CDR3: CAIRGQGDSYEQYF. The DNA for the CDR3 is TGTGCCATCAGGGGACAGGGGGACTCCTACGAGCAGTACTTC.

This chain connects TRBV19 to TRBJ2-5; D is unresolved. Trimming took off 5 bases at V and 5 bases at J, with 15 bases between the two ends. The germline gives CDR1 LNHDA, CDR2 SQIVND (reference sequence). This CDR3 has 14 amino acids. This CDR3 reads CASSRRSSLETQYF. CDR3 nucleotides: TGTGCCAGTAGTCGACGGTCGAGTTTGGAGACCCAGTACTTC.

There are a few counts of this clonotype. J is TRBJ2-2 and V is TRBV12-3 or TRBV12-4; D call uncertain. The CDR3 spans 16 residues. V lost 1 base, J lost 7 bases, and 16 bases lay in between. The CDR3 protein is CASSLVLIGGVGELFF. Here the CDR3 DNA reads TGTGCCAGCAGTTTAGTTCTCATAGGTGGGGTCGGGGAGCTGTTTTTT.

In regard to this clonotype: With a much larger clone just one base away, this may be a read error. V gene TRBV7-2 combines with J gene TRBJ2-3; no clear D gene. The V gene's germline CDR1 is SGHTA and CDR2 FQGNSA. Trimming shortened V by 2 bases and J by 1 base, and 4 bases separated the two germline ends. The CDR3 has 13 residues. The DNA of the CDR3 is TGTGCCAGCAGCTTAAACGGCACAGATACGCAGTATTTT. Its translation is CASSLNGTDTQYF.

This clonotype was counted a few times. The CDR3 loop is CASSKTSGLTGELFF. In DNA, the CDR3 is TGTGCCAGCAGCAAGACTAGCGGGCTCACCGGGGAGCTGTTTTTT. J is TRBJ2-2 and V is TRBV9, with 10 bases identical to TRBD2. CDR3 length: 15 residues. The ends lost 4 bases at V and 4 bases at J; junction bases unmatched: 4. Per germline, CDR1 SGDLS and CDR2 YYNGEE. The full variable domain, with the rest looked up from reference TRBV9 and TRBJ2-2, is DSGVTQTPKHLITATGQRVTLRCSPRSGDLSVYWYQQSLDQGLQFLIQYYNGEERAKGNILERFSAQQFPDLHSELNLSSLELGDSALYFCASSKTSGLTGELFFGEGSRLTVL.

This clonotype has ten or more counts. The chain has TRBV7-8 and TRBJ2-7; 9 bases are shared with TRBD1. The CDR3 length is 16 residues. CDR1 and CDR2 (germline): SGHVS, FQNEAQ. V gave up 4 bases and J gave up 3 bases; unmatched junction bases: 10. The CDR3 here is CASSYSGTGPHYEQYF. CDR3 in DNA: TGTGCCAGCAGCTATTCCGGGACAGGGCCCCACTACGAGCAGTACTTC.

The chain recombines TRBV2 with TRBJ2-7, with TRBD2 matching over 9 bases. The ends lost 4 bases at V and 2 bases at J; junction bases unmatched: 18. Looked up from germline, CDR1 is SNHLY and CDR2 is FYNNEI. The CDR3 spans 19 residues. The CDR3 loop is CASSVEQGGRLAATYEQYF. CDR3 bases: TGTGCCAGCAGTGTGGAACAGGGCGGTCGACTAGCGGCCACCTACGAGCAGTACTTC.

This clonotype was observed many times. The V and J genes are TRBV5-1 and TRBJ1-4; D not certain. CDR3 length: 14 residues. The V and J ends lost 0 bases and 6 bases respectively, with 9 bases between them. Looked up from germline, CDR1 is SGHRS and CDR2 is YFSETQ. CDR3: CASSLGQVDEKLFF. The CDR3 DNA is TGCGCCAGCAGCTTGGGGCAGGTTGATGAAAAACTGTTTTTT.

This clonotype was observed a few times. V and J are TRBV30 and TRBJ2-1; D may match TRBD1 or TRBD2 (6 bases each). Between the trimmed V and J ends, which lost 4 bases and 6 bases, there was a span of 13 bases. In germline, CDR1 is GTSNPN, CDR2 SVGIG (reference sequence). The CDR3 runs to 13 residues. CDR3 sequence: CAWIPGAGNEQFF. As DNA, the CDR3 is TGTGCCTGGATACCGGGGGCTGGCAATGAGCAGTTCTTC. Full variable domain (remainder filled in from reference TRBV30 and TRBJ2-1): SQTIHQWPATLVQPVGSPLSLECTVEGTSNPNLYWYRQAAGRGLQLLFYSVGIGQISSEVPQNLSASRPQDRQFILSSKKLLLSDSGFYLCAWIPGAGNEQFFGPGTRLTVL.